This T cell receptor beta chain appears in the sequencing data of a study of T cell repertoires in cytomegalovirus infection. Germline V gene data show CDR1 as MDHEN and CDR2 as SYDVKM. The CDR3 totals 14 residues. The ends were cut back, 4 bases at V and 2 bases at J, with 12 bases in the middle. From the reads, TCRdb called clonotypes with MiXCR, one entry per CDR3 protein. The data hold 350,000 to 400,000 distinct CDR3 sequences, with about 35% observed a single time. Of note for this clonotype: Its antigen is unknown.

The receptor was isolated from a human donor in good health (CMV status not recorded). Some clones in this sample may be carry-over from other donors' samples. This specimen was cultured PBMCs, taken from culture after CMV antigen stimulation. The rearrangement joins TRBV28 to TRBJ2-7; a possible D gene is TRBD1 (6 bases). The CDR3 spells CASSSGTQPYEQYF. The DNA for the CDR3 is TGTGCCAGCAGTTCCGGGACACAGCCCTACGAGCAGTACTTC.